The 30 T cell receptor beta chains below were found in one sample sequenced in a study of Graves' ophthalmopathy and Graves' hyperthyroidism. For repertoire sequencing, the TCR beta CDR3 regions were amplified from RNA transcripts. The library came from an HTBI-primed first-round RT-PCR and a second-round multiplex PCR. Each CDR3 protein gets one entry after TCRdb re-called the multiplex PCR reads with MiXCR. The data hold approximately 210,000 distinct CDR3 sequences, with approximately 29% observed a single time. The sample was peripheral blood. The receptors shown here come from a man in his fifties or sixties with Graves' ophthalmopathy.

The CDR3 coding sequence is TGTGCCAGCAGCCAAATGCATTCTGGGGCCAACGTCCTGACTTTC. It yields the protein CASSQMHSGANVLTF. The chain joins TRBV3-1 to TRBJ2-6; D is uncertain. CDR3 size: 15 residues. V was shortened by 2 bases and J by 1 base, with 6 bases between the two germline ends. Germline-derived CDR1 and CDR2 are LGHDT and YNNKEL (reference sequence).

CDR3 nucleotide sequence: TGTGCCAGCAGCCCCGGGGGGACGAGTAAAGAGACCCAGTACTTC. This translates into CASSPGGTSKETQYF. The chain joins TRBV6-1 to TRBJ2-5; 7 bases align to TRBD2. CDR1 is MNHNS and CDR2 is SASEGT in the germline V gene. The CDR3 is 15 amino acids. V shed 6 bases, J shed 3 bases, and the junction held 10 bases outside the gene matches.

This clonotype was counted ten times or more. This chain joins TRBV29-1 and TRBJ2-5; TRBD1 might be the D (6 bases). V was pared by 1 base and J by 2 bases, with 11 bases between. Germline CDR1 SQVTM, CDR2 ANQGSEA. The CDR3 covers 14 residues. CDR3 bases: TGCAGCGTTGAAGTTCCGGGACAACAAGAGACCCAGTACTTC. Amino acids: CSVEVPGQQETQYF.

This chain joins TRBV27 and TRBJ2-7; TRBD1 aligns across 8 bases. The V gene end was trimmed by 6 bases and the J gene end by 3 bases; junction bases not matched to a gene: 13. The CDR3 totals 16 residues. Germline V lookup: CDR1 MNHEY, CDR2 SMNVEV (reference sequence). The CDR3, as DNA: TGTGCCAGCAGCCCATTCGTGGGACAGGCCCTCTACGAGCAGTACTTC. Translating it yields CASSPFVGQALYEQYF.

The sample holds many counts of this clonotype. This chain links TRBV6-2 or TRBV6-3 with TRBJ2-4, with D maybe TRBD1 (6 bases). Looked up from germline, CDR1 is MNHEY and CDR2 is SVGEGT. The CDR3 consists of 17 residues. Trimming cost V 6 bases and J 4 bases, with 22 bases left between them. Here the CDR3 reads CASSHFNTGTKKNIQYF. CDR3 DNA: TGTGCCAGCAGCCATTTTAACACCGGGACAAAGAAAAACATTCAGTACTTC.

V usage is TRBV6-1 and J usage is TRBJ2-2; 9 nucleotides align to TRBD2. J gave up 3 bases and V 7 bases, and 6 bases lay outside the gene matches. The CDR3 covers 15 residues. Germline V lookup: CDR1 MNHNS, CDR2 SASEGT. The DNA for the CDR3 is TGTGCCAGCACTGTGAGCGGGAGGCACACCGGGGAGCTGTTTTTT. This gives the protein CASTVSGRHTGELFF.

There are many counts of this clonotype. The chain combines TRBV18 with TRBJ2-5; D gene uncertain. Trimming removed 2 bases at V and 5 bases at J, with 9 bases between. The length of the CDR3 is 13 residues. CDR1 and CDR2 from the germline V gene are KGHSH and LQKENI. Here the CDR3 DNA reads TGTGCCAGCTCACCAGAGGTGGAGGAGACCCAGTACTTC. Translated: CASSPEVEETQYF.

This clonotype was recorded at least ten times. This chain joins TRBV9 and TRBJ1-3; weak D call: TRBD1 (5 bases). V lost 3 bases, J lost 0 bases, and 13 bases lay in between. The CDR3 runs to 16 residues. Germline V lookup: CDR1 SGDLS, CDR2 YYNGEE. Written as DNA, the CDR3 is TGTGCCAGCAGCGCATACTTCGACAGCTCTGGAAACACCATATATTTT. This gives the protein CASSAYFDSSGNTIYF.

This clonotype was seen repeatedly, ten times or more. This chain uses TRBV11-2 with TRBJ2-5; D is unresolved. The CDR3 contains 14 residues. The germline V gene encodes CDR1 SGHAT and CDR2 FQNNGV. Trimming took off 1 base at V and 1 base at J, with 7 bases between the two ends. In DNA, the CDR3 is TGTGCCAGCAGCTTAGTGGGGTTCCAAGAGACCCAGTACTTC. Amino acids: CASSLVGFQETQYF.

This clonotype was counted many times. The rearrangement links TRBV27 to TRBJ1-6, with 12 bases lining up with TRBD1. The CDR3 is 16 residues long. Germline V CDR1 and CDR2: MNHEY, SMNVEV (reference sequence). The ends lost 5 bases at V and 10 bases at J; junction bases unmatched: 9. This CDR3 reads CASSRAGTGGGSPLHF. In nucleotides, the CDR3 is TGTGCCAGCAGTCGAGCCGGGACAGGGGGCGGGTCACCCCTCCACTTT.

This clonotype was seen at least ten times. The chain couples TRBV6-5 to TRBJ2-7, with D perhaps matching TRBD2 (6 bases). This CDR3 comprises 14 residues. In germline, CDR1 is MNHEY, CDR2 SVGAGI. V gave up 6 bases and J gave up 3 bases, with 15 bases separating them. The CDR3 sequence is CASRATSRGYEQYF. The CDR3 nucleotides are TGTGCCAGCAGGGCAACTAGCAGAGGCTACGAGCAGTACTTC.

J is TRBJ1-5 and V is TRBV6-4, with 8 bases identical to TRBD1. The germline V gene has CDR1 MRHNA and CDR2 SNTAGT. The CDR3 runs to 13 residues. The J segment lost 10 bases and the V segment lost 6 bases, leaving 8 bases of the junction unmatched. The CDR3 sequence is CASRPTGGDPQHF. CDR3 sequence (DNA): TGTGCCAGCAGACCCACAGGGGGTGACCCCCAGCATTTT.

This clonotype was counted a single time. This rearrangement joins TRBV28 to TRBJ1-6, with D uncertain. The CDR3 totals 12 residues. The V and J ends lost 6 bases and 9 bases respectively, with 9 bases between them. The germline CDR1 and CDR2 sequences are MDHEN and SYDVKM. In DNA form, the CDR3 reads TGTGCCAGCAGCTGGGCCGCTTCACCCCTCCACTTT. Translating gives CASSWAASPLHF.

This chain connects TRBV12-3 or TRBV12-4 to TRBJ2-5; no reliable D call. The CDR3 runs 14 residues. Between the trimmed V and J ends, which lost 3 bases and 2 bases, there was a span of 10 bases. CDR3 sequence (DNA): TGTGCCAGCAGTTTTACAGAGCAGCAAGAGACCCAGTACTTC. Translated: CASSFTEQQETQYF.

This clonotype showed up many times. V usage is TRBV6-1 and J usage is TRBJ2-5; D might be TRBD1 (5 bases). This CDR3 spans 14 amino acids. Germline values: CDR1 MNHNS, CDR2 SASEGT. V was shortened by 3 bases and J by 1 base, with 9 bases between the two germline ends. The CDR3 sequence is CASSDRQGQETQYF. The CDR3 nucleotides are TGTGCCAGCAGTGACCGCCAGGGCCAAGAGACCCAGTACTTC.

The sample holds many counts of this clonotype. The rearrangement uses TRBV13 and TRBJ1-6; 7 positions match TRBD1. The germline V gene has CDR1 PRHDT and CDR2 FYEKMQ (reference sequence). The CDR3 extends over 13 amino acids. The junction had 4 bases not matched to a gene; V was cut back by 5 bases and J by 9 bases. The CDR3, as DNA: TGTGCCAGCAGCATCGACAGGGTTTCACCCCTCCACTTT. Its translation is CASSIDRVSPLHF.

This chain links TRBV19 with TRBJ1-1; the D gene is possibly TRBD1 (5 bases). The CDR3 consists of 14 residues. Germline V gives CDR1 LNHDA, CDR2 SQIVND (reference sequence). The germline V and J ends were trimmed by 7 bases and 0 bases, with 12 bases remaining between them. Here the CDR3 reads CASTYGAMNTEAFF. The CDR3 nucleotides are TGTGCCAGTACCTATGGGGCTATGAACACTGAAGCTTTCTTT.

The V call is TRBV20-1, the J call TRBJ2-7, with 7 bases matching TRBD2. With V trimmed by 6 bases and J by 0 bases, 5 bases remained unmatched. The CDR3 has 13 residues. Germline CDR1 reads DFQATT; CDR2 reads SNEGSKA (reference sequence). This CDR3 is CSARGSVSYEQYF. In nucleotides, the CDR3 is TGCAGTGCCCGCGGGAGTGTCTCCTACGAGCAGTACTTC.

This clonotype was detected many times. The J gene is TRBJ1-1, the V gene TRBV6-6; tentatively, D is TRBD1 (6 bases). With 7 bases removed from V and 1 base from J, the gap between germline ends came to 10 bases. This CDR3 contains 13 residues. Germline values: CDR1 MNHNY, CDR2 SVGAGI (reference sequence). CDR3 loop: CASTLTGNTEAFF. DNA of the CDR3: TGTGCCAGCACGCTGACAGGGAACACTGAAGCTTTCTTT.

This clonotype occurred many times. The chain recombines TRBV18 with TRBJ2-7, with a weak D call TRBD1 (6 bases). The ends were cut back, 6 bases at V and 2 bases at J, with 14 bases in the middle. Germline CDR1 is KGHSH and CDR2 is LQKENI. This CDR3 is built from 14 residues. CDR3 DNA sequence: TGTGCCAGCTCTCCTCCCGGGACAACCTACGAGCAGTACTTC. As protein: CASSPPGTTYEQYF.

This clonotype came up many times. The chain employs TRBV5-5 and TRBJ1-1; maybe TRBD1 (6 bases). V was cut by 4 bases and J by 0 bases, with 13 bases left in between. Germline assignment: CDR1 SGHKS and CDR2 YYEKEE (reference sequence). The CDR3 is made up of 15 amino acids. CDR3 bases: TGTGCCAGCAGCCGCACGGGACATATGAACACTGAAGCTTTCTTT. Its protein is CASSRTGHMNTEAFF.

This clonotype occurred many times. CDR3 loop: CASSRDRGRRGNTIYF. The DNA of the CDR3 is TGTGCCAGCAGTCGGGACAGGGGACGTCGCGGAAACACCATATATTTT. V and J are TRBV12-3 or TRBV12-4 and TRBJ1-3, with 10 bases matching TRBD1. The CDR3 runs to 16 residues. Losses at the gene ends were 5 bases for V and 4 bases for J; bases not matched to a gene: 8.

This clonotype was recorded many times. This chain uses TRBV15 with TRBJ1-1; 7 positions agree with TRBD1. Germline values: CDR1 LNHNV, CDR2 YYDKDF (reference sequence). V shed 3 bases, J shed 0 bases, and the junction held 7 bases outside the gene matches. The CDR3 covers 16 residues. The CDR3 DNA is TGTGCCACCAGCAGTGGGACAGTGGGGGTGAACACTGAAGCTTTCTTT. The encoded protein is CATSSGTVGVNTEAFF.

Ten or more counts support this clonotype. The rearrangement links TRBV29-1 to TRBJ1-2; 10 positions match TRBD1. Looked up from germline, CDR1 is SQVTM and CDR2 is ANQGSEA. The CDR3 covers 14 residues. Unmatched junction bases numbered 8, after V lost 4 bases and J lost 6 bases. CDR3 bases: TGCAGCGTTGTGTCGGGGACAGGGGAACATGGCTACACCTTC. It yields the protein CSVVSGTGEHGYTF.

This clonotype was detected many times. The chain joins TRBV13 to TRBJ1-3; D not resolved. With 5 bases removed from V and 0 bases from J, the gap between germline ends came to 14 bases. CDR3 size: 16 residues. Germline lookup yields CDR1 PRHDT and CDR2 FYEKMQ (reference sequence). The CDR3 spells CASSAPDSSSGNTIYF. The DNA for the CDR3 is TGTGCCAGCAGCGCCCCCGATTCGAGCTCTGGAAACACCATATATTTT. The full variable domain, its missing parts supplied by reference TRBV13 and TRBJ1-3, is AAGVIQSPRHLIKEKRETATLKCYPIPRHDTVYWYQQGPGQDPQFLISFYEKMQSDKGSIPDRFSAQQFSDYHSELNMSSLELGDSALYFCASSAPDSSSGNTIYFGEGSWLTVV.

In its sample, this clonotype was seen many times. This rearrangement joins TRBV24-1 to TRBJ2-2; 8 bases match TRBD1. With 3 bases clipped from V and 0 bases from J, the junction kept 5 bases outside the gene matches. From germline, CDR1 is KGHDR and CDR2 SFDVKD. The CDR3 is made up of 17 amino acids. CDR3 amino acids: CATSDPLQGANTGELFF. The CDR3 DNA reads TGTGCCACCAGTGATCCCTTACAGGGGGCGAACACCGGGGAGCTGTTTTTT.

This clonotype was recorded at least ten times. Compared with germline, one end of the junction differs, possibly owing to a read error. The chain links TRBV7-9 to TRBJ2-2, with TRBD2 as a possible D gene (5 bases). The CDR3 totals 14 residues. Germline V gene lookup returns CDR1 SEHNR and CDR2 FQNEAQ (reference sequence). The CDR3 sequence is CASSLGSGTGELSF. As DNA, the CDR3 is TGTGCCAGCAGCTTAGGGAGCGGCACCGGGGAGCTGTCTTTT.

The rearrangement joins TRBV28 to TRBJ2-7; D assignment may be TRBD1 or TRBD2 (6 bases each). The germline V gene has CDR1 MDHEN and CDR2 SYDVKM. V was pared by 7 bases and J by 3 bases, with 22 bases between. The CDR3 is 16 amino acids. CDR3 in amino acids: CASTKGGQPRSYEQYF. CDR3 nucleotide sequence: TGTGCCAGCACCAAAGGGGGGCAGCCAAGAAGCTACGAGCAGTACTTC.

This chain's CDR3 is CASRTGPGGGYTF. Here the CDR3 DNA reads TGTGCCAGCAGGACCGGACCCGGAGGGGGCTACACCTTC. The chain uses TRBV12-3 or TRBV12-4 and TRBJ1-2; D is ambiguous. This CDR3 region has 13 residues. Trimming shortened V by 6 bases and J by 8 bases, and 16 bases separated the two germline ends.

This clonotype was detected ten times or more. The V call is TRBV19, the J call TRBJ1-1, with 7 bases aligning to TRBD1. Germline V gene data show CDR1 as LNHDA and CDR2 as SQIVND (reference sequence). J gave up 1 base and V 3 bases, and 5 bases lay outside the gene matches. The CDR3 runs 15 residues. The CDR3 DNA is TGTGCCAGTAGTATTACGACAGGGAGGAACACTGAAGCTTTCTTT. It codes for CASSITTGRNTEAFF.